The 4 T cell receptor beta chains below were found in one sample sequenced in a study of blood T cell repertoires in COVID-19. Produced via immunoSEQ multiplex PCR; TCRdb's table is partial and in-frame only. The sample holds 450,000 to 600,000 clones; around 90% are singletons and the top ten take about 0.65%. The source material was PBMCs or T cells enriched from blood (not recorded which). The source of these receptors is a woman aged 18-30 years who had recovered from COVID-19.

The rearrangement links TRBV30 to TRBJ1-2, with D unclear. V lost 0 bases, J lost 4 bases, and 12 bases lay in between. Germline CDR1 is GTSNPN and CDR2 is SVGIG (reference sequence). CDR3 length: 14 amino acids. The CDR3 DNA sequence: TGTGCCTGGAGTGTACAAAGGAGCTTCTATGGCTACACCTTC. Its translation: CAWSVQRSFYGYTF.

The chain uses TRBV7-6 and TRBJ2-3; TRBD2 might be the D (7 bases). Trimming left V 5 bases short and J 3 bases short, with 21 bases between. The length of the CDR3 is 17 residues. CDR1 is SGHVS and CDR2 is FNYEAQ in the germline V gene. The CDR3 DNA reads TGTGCCAGCAGCCCCCCGTTAACGGGGGGCAAAACAGATACGCAGTATTTT. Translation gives CASSPPLTGGKTDTQYF.

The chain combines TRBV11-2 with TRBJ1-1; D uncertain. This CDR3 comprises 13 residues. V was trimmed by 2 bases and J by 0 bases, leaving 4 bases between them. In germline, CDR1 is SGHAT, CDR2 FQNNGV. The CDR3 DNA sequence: TGTGCCAGCAGCTTAACAGTGAACACTGAAGCTTTCTTT. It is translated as CASSLTVNTEAFF.

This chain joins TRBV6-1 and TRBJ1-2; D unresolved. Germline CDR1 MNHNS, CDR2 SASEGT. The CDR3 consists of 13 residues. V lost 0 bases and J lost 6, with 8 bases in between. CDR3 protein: CASSEAEEDGYTF. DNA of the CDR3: TGTGCCAGCAGTGAAGCGGAAGAGGATGGCTACACCTTC.